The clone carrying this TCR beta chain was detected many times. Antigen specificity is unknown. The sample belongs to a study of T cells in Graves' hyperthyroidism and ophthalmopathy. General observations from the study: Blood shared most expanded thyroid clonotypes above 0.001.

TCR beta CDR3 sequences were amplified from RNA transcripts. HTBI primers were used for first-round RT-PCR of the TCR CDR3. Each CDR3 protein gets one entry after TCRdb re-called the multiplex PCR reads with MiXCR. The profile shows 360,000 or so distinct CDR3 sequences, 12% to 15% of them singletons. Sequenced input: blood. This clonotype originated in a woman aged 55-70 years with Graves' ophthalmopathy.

Here the CDR3 reads CAWSVQGRQPQHF. For the CDR3, the DNA is TGTGCCTGGAGTGTACAGGGGCGGCAGCCCCAGCATTTT. V gene TRBV30 combines with J gene TRBJ1-5, with 7 nucleotides matching TRBD1. The CDR3 length is 13 residues. V shed 0 bases and J 7 bases; nucleotides not matched to a gene: 3. CDR1 and CDR2 from the germline V gene are GTSNPN and SVGIG (reference sequence).